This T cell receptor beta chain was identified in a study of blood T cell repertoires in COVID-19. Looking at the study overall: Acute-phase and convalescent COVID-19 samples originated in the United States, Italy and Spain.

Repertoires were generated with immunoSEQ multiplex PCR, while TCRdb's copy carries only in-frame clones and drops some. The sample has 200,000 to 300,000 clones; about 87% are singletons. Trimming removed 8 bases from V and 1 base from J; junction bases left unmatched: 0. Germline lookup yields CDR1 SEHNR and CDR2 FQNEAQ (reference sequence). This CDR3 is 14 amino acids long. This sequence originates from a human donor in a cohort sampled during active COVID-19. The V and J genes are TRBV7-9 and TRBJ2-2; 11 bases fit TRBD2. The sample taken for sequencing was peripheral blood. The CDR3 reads CASGLAGNTGELFF. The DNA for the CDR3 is TGTGCCAGCGGACTAGCGGGGAACACCGGGGAGCTGTTTTTT. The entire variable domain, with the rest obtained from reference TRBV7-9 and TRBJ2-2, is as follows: DTGVSQNPRHKITKRGQNVTFRCDPISEHNRLYWYRQTLGQGPEFLTYFQNEAQLEKSRLLSDRFSAERPKGSFSTLEIQRTEQGDSAMYLCASGLAGNTGELFFGEGSRLTVL.